The rows below give T cell receptor beta chains drawn from one sample of a study of neurological immune-mediated disorders. TCRdb re-called the 5' RACE reads with MiXCR, one entry per CDR3 protein. The sample records about 31,000 distinct CDR3 sequences, about an eighth being singletons. The sequenced sample consisted of CD4+ T cells from blood. All receptors come from a female donor with HTLV-1-associated myelopathy (HAM/TSP). Both conserved end residues are part of each CDR3. The D gene is left open where the match is weak. Size values are once, few and many counts, or a class for expanded clones, and some rows have none.

size | D | J | V | DNA | CDR3
many | . | TRBJ2-1 | TRBV20-1 | TGCAGTGCTAGAGTTCGGAGGGTCAGCTCCTACAATGAGCAGTTCTTC | CSARVRRVSSYNEQFF
many | TRBD2 | TRBJ2-2 | TRBV12-3/TRBV12-4 | TGTGCCAGCAGTCTAGCGGGAAGATCGATGGGGGGGGAGCTGTTTTTT | CASSLAGRSMGGELFF
many | TRBD2 | TRBJ2-1 | TRBV18 | TGTGCCAGCTCACCCTTGGGGGTTGTAGCGGGGGCCTACAATGAGCAGTTCTTC | CASSPLGVVAGAYNEQFF
many | . | TRBJ1-4 | TRBV29-1 | TGCAGCGCCAGACAGGCGTATGAAAAACTGTTTTTT | CSARQAYEKLFF
many | TRBD1 | TRBJ2-5 | TRBV20-1 | TGCAGTGCCAGAAAAGACAGGGTCGAGACCCAGTACTTC | CSARKDRVETQYF
many | TRBD2 | TRBJ2-5 | TRBV5-1 | TGCGCCAGCAGCTTGCTGGCGGGGGGGCCGCAGGACCAGTACTTC | CASSLLAGGPQDQYF
many | TRBD2 | TRBJ2-1 | TRBV5-1 | TGCGCCAGCAGGCCCCTTTTAGCGGGAGTGCAAAATGAGCAGTTCTTC | CASRPLLAGVQNEQFF
. | TRBD2 | TRBJ2-3 | TRBV6-1 | TGTGCCAGAAGTGAATGGACTAGCGGGGGGGCCGGGGCAGATACGCAGTATTTT | CARSEWTSGGAGADTQYF
many | . | TRBJ2-7 | TRBV7-3 | TGTGCCAGCAGCTTAATGGGGCCGAGCTACGAGCAGTACTTC | CASSLMGPSYEQYF
many | TRBD1 | TRBJ1-2 | TRBV14 | TGTGCCAGCAGCCAAGGCCTTGTACGACAGGGGCAAAACTATGGCTACACCTTC | CASSQGLVRQGQNYGYTF
many | TRBD2 | TRBJ2-1 | TRBV3-1 | TGTGCCAGCAGCCAAGCCCCCGCTAGCGGGAGAGGAGAGCAGTTCTTC | CASSQAPASGRGEQFF
many | . | TRBJ1-5 | TRBV30 | TGTGCCTGGAGCAACGGCAGGGTGCGGCAGCCCCAGCATTTT | CAWSNGRVRQPQHF
many | . | TRBJ2-4 | TRBV7-9 | TGTGCCAGCAGCTTAGCAGGGGGTGGGGAAAACATTCAGTACTTC | CASSLAGGGENIQYF
medium-sized | . | TRBJ2-5 | TRBV29-1 | TGCAGCGGTTCCAGGGTGGGAGAGACCCAGTACTTC | CSGSRVGETQYF
. | . | TRBJ2-3 | TRBV18 | TGTGCCAGCTCACCACCGGTCCAGGGAAAGGATACGCAGTATTTT | CASSPPVQGKDTQYF
many | . | TRBJ2-7 | TRBV5-6 | TGTGCCAGCAGCTACGGTAGGGAGCAGTACTTC | CASSYGREQYF
many | TRBD1 | TRBJ1-5 | TRBV20-1 | TGCAGTGCTCCTAACAGGGGCGGCAATCAGCCCCAGCATTTT | CSAPNRGGNQPQHF
. | . | TRBJ1-5 | TRBV21-1 | TGTGCCAGCACCCTAGGACAGGGTGTATGTCAGCCCCAGCATTTT | CASTLGQGVCQPQHF
. | TRBD2 | TRBJ2-1 | TRBV7-2 | TGTGCCAGCAGCTTAGATAGCGGGGGGGGCGCCTACAATGAGCAGTTCTTC | CASSLDSGGGAYNEQFF
many | . | TRBJ2-2 | TRBV7-2 | TGTGCCAGCAGCTTGTGGGAGTCGAACACCGGGGAGCTGTTTTTT | CASSLWESNTGELFF
many | TRBD1 | TRBJ2-2 | TRBV10-3 | TGTGCCATCCAGGGGGATACCGGGGAGCTGTTTTTT | CAIQGDTGELFF
many | TRBD2 | TRBJ2-7 | TRBV7-2 | TGTGCCAGCAGCTTAGCGGGAGGGCCAAGTTACGAGCAGTACTTC | CASSLAGGPSYEQYF
many | . | TRBJ2-1 | TRBV9 | TGTGCCAGCAGCGTAGATCCACACAATGAGCAGTTCTTC | CASSVDPHNEQFF
many | . | TRBJ2-5 | TRBV20-1 | TGCAGTGCTAGAAAAGGAGAGACCCAGTACTTC | CSARKGETQYF
many | . | TRBJ1-3 | TRBV7-9 | TGTGCCAGCAGCGGTGGCCTGGGACGGATCTCTGGAAACACCATATATTTT | CASSGGLGRISGNTIYF
medium-sized | . | TRBJ2-1 | TRBV24-1 | TGTGCCACCAGTGAACGCGACAATGAGCAGTTCTTC | CATSERDNEQFF
many | TRBD1 | TRBJ2-7 | TRBV13 | TGTGCCAGCAGCTCGCGGACAGGGGCGAGGTACGAGCAGTACTTC | CASSSRTGARYEQYF
many | TRBD1 | TRBJ2-5 | TRBV5-4 | TGTGCCAGCAGCACAGACAGGGATCGGCCTCAAGAGACCCAGTACTTC | CASSTDRDRPQETQYF
many | . | TRBJ1-2 | TRBV15 | TGTGCCACCAGCAGAGATCGGGCAGGGGATATTGGCTACACCTTC | CATSRDRAGDIGYTF
many | TRBD2 | TRBJ2-2 | TRBV29-1 | TGCAGCGTTGAAAGCTCTAGCGGGAGTGAGGGGACCGGGGAGCTGTTTTTT | CSVESSSGSEGTGELFF
many | TRBD1 | TRBJ2-7 | TRBV10-3 | TGTGCCATCAGTGCACCGGGACAGGGGGCGAGGGAGCAGTACTTC | CAISAPGQGAREQYF
many | TRBD2 | TRBJ2-2 | TRBV7-7 | TGTGCTAGCAGCTCACTCCCGGGACTAGCGGGGGGAATGAACACCGGGGAGCTGTTTTTT | CASSSLPGLAGGMNTGELFF
many | . | TRBJ2-7 | TRBV3-1 | TGTGCCAGCAGCACCAGACACGGCTTGTACGAGCAGTACTTC | CASSTRHGLYEQYF
many | . | TRBJ1-1 | TRBV5-1 | TGCGCCAGCAGCTTGGGAGCGGAGCTGAACACTGAAGCTTTCTTT | CASSLGAELNTEAFF
medium-sized | TRBD1 | TRBJ2-3 | TRBV20-1 | TGCAGTGCTAGCAGGGGGCTAGGCGGCACAGATACGCAGTATTTT | CSASRGLGGTDTQYF
many | . | TRBJ2-3 | TRBV7-9 | TGTGCCAGCAGCCCGGGGATGAGCACAGATACGCAGTATTTT | CASSPGMSTDTQYF
many | . | TRBJ2-1 | TRBV6-1 | TGTGCCAGCCTTTTACCTGGGGGCTCCGTTTTATTTAATGAGCAGTTCTTC | CASLLPGGSVLFNEQFF
many | TRBD2 | TRBJ2-5 | TRBV24-1 | TGTGCCACCAGTGATTTGCAGAGCGGGAGTTTCCAAGAGACCCAGTACTTC | CATSDLQSGSFQETQYF
many | . | TRBJ1-5 | TRBV5-1 | TGCGCCAGCAGCTTGGGGGGGGACAATCAGCCCCAGCATTTT | CASSLGGDNQPQHF
many | . | TRBJ2-3 | TRBV27 | TGTGCCAGCAGTTCTGGACTGAAGAGCACAGATACGCAGTATTTT | CASSSGLKSTDTQYF
. | . | TRBJ1-1 | TRBV4-2 | . | CASSQFPEGGNEQFFGPGTEAFF
many | TRBD1 | TRBJ2-1 | TRBV2 | TGTGCCAGCAGCGAGGACAGGGGGCTAGTTAATGAGCAGTTCTTC | CASSEDRGLVNEQFF
. | . | TRBJ2-1 | TRBV5-1 | TGCGCCAGCAGCTTGTGCGGGATAGAGTGGCAGTTCTTC | CASSLCGIEWQFF
many | . | TRBJ2-3 | TRBV24-1 | TGTGCCACCGCGGACGCCCGCACAGATACGCAGTATTTT | CATADARTDTQYF
. | . | TRBJ1-5 | TRBV6-5 | TGTGCCAGCAGCTCTAGAAGAGTGGGAAATCAGCCCCAGCATTTT | CASSSRRVGNQPQHF
many | . | TRBJ2-2 | TRBV6-5 | TGTGCCAGCTCGAATCAGGCGAACACCGGGGAGCTGTTTTTT | CASSNQANTGELFF
many | TRBD2 | TRBJ2-1 | TRBV20-1 | TGCAGTGCTAGGACCCGACTAGCGGGAACGTACAATGAGCAGTTCTTC | CSARTRLAGTYNEQFF
many | . | TRBJ2-6 | TRBV6-2/TRBV6-3 | TGTGCCAGCAGACTCACAGGGTCTGGGGCCAACGTCCTGACTTTC | CASRLTGSGANVLTF
many | . | TRBJ1-2 | TRBV2 | TGTGCCAGCAGTCTCCTCGGGGAGGTTGGCGGCTACACCTTC | CASSLLGEVGGYTF
many | . | TRBJ2-3 | TRBV9 | TGTGCCCGAGGGGGGACCCCGCCTAGGAACACACATAGCGCGACTAGCACAGATACGCAGTATTTT | CARGGTPPRNTHSATSTDTQYF
many | TRBD2 | TRBJ2-1 | TRBV20-1 | TGCAGTGCTTGGGAAACTAGCGGGGGGATACAGTTCTTC | CSAWETSGGIQFF
many | . | TRBJ1-4 | TRBV20-1 | TGCAGTGCCCCACAGGACTTCGGTAGTGAAAAACTGTTTTTT | CSAPQDFGSEKLFF
many | . | TRBJ2-5 | TRBV6-1 | TGTGCCAGCAGTGAATTCCCCCTCCCCCAAGAGACCCAGTACTTC | CASSEFPLPQETQYF
. | TRBD2 | TRBJ2-1 | TRBV4-3 | TGCGCCAGCAGCCAAGGACAGCGGGGAGGACAATACAATGAGCAGTTCTTC | CASSQGQRGGQYNEQFF
many | . | TRBJ2-3 | TRBV4-3 | TGCGCCAGCAGCCAAGCAGGGGATACGCAGTATTTT | CASSQAGDTQYF
many | . | TRBJ1-2 | TRBV29-1 | TGCAGCGCAGTCCGGGAAACTAACTATGGCTACACCTTC | CSAVRETNYGYTF
many | . | TRBJ2-7 | TRBV11-2 | TGTGCCAGCAGCCTGAGGAATGGAGACGAGCAGTACTTC | CASSLRNGDEQYF
many | . | TRBJ1-2 | TRBV20-1 | TGCAGTGCTAGATTTCAGGGTTCCGCTTTAGCTAACTATGGCTACACCTTC | CSARFQGSALANYGYTF
many | . | TRBJ2-2 | TRBV19 | TGTGCCAGTAGTCTCTATTACGGCGGGGAGCTGTTTTTT | CASSLYYGGELFF